This TCR beta chain came from a study of cytomegalovirus exposure and HLA in healthy donors. General study points: As was reported, the classifier diagnosed cytomegalovirus status with high specificity and sensitivity. Accurate prediction of HLA-A and HLA-B alleles (for most subjects) was reportedly achieved from TCR beta sequences. Later analysis demonstrated an association between a missense DCLRE1C variant and TCR beta V- and J-gene trimming. Altogether, 150 to 200 TCR beta chains were recorded as cytomegalovirus-associated.

In the case of this clone: As yet, its antigen is unknown.

With 60 Vbeta and 13 Jbeta primers, the PCR was carried out. Assay: immunoSEQ multiplex PCR; the TCRdb copy retains only in-frame clones and omits some. Of 150,000 or so clones in the sample, 65% to 80% were seen once. CDR3 length: 17 amino acids. In germline, CDR1 is SGHRS, CDR2 YFSETQ. V was clipped by 6 bases and J by 4 bases; unmatched bases: 18. This clonotype originated in a man between 18 and 35 years old in good health and CMV-seronegative. What was sequenced was PBMCs. The V gene is TRBV5-1, the J gene TRBJ1-2; 7 nucleotides agree with TRBD1. The CDR3: CASTPDQGETWVYGYTF. The CDR3 nucleotides are TGCGCCAGCACCCCGGACCAGGGGGAGACTTGGGTCTATGGCTACACCTTC. Full variable domain (outside the CDR3, taken from reference TRBV5-1 and TRBJ1-2): KAGVTQTPRYLIKTRGQQVTLSCSPISGHRSVSWYQQTPGQGLQFLFEYFSETQRNKGNFPGRFSGRQFSNSRSEMNVSTLELGDSALYLCASTPDQGETWVYGYTFGSGTRLTVV.